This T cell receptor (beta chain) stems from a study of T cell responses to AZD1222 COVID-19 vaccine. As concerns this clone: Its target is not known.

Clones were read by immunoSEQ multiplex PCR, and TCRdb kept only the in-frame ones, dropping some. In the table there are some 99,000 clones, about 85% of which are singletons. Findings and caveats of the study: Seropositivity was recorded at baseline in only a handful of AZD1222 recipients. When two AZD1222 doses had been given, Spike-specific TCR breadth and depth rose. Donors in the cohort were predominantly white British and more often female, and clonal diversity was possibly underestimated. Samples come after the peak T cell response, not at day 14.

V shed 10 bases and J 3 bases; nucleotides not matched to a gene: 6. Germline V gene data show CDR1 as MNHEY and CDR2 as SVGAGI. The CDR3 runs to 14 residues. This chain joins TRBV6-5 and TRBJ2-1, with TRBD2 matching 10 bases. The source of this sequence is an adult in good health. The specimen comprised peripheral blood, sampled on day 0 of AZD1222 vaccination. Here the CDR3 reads CATSGGSFYNEQFF. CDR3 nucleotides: TGTGCCACTAGCGGGGGCTCCTTCTACAATGAGCAGTTCTTC.